This is a list of T cell receptor beta chains from one sample in a study of OX40 agonist ivuxolimab in advanced cancers. Sequenced by immunoSEQ multiplex PCR; TCRdb stores in-frame clones only, minus some. The sample carries about 45,000 clones, approximately 91% recorded once. The material was CD4+ or CD8+ T cells sorted from blood, obtained in a trial of the OX40 agonist ivuxolimab. Source of these receptors: an adult with an advanced solid tumor such as melanoma, head and neck, liver or kidney cancer. CDR3s include the opening cysteine and the closing phenylalanine or tryptophan. Each record gives: CDR3 DNA, CDR3 protein, J gene, D gene, clone size, V gene. D genes are given only for firm matches. The size entry is marked missing in some rows and otherwise reads once, few, many or a size class.

cdr3_nt: TGTGCCAGCAGTACCCCAAGAGCGGGAGGGGACTACGAGCAGTACTTC
cdr3_aa: CASSTPRAGGDYEQYF
j_call: TRBJ2-7
d_call: TRBD2
clone_size: .
v_call: TRBV27

cdr3_nt: TGTGCCAGCAGCCGTGGGGGGACAGGGGGCAATGAGCAGTTCTTC
cdr3_aa: CASSRGGTGGNEQFF
j_call: TRBJ2-1
d_call: TRBD1
clone_size: .
v_call: TRBV14

cdr3_nt: TGTGCCAGCAGCCAAGAAGGGGGGGGGTACGCAGATACGCAGTATTTT
cdr3_aa: CASSQEGGGYADTQYF
j_call: TRBJ2-3
d_call: .
clone_size: .
v_call: TRBV4-2

cdr3_nt: TGTGCCAGCAGCCAAGAAAGGGCCATTGACGAGCAGTACTTC
cdr3_aa: CASSQERAIDEQYF
j_call: TRBJ2-7
d_call: .
clone_size: .
v_call: TRBV4-2

cdr3_nt: TGTGCCAGCAGTGAAGCGCTTCGGGACAGGAAAAACATTCAGTACTTC
cdr3_aa: CASSEALRDRKNIQYF
j_call: TRBJ2-4
d_call: TRBD1
clone_size: .
v_call: TRBV2

cdr3_nt: TGCGCCAGCAGCTTGCGACTAGCGGGAGGGCCAGGCGAGCAGTACTTC
cdr3_aa: CASSLRLAGGPGEQYF
j_call: TRBJ2-7
d_call: TRBD2
clone_size: .
v_call: TRBV5-1

cdr3_nt: TGTGCCAGCAGCCCCCCCCGGACTAGCGGGATTGGGGAGCAGTTCTTC
cdr3_aa: CASSPPRTSGIGEQFF
j_call: TRBJ2-1
d_call: TRBD2
clone_size: once
v_call: TRBV7-9

cdr3_nt: TGTGCCAGCAGCTTCGGGCAGGGGACGACAGATACGCAGTATTTT
cdr3_aa: CASSFGQGTTDTQYF
j_call: TRBJ2-3
d_call: .
clone_size: .
v_call: TRBV7-9

cdr3_nt: TGTGCCAGCAGCTTAGGTCGGGAGCAGTACTTC
cdr3_aa: CASSLGREQYF
j_call: TRBJ2-7
d_call: .
clone_size: .
v_call: TRBV7-8

cdr3_nt: TGTGCCAGCAGTGGATGGGGGCAGCTTCATGGCTACACCTTC
cdr3_aa: CASSGWGQLHGYTF
j_call: TRBJ1-2
d_call: .
clone_size: .
v_call: TRBV6-5

cdr3_nt: TGTGCCAGCAGTTTCTCCCGGGACACGGATTTT
cdr3_aa: CASSFSRDTDF
j_call: TRBJ1-5
d_call: .
clone_size: .
v_call: TRBV28

cdr3_nt: TGTGCCAGTAGCACCCCGGGGGGGCCGTATGAAGCTTTCTTT
cdr3_aa: CASSTPGGPYEAFF
j_call: TRBJ1-1
d_call: .
clone_size: .
v_call: TRBV19

cdr3_nt: TGTGCCATCTTAGCGGGAGAGGGAGAGACCCAGTACTTC
cdr3_aa: CAILAGEGETQYF
j_call: TRBJ2-5
d_call: TRBD2
clone_size: few
v_call: TRBV7-9

cdr3_nt: TGTGCCAGTAGTATCACGGGGACAGGGGGCGTGGAGCAGTTCTTC
cdr3_aa: CASSITGTGGVEQFF
j_call: TRBJ2-1
d_call: TRBD1
clone_size: once
v_call: TRBV19

cdr3_nt: TGTGCCAGCAGCCCGTCTACGAGGGATACGCAGTATTTT
cdr3_aa: CASSPSTRDTQYF
j_call: TRBJ2-3
d_call: .
clone_size: .
v_call: TRBV4-2

cdr3_nt: TGTGCCAGCAGCCAAGAGGGATCCGGGACAGGAAACTATGGCTACACCTTC
cdr3_aa: CASSQEGSGTGNYGYTF
j_call: TRBJ1-2
d_call: TRBD1
clone_size: .
v_call: TRBV4-2